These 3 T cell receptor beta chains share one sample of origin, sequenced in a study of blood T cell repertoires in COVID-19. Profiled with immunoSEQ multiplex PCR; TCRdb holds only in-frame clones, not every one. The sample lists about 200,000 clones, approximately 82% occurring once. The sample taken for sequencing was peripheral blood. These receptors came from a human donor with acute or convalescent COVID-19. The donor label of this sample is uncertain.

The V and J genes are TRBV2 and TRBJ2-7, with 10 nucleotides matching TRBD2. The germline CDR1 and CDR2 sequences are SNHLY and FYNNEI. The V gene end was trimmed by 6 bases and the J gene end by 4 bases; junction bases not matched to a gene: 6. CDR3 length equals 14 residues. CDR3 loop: CASRTGTSAYEQYF. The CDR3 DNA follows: TGTGCCAGCAGAACCGGGACTAGCGCTTACGAGCAGTACTTC.

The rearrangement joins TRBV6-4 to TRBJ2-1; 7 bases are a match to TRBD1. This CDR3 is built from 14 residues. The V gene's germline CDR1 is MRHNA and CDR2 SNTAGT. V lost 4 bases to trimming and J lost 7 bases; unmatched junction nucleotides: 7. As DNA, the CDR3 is TGTGCCAGCAGTGTACAGGGGACCTTTAATGAGCAGTTCTTC. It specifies CASSVQGTFNEQFF.

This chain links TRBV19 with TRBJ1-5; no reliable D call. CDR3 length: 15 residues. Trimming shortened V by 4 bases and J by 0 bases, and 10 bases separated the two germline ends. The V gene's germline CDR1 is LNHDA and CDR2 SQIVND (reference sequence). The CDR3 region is CASSTQAYSNQPQHF. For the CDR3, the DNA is TGTGCCAGTAGTACGCAGGCTTATAGCAATCAGCCCCAGCATTTT. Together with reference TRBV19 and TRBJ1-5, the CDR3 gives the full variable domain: DGGITQSPKYLFRKEGQNVTLSCEQNLNHDAMYWYRQDPGQGLRLIYYSQIVNDFQKGDIAEGYSVSREKKESFPLTVTSAQKNPTAFYLCASSTQAYSNQPQHFGDGTRLSIL.